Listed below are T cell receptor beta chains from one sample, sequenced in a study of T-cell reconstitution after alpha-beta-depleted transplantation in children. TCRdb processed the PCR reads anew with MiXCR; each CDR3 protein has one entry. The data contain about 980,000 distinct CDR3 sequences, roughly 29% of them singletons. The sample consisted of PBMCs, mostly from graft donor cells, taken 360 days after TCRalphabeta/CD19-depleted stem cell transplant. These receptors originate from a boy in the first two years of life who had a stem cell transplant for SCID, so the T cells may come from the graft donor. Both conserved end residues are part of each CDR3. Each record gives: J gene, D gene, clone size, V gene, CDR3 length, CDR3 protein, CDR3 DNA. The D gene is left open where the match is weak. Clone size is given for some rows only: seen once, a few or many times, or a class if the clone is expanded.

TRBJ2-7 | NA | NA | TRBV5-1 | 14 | CASSRDRFSYEQYF | TGCGCCAGCAGCCGGGACCGATTCTCCTACGAGCAGTACTTC
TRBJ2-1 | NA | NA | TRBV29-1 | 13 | CSVDSNSYNEQFF | TGCAGCGTGGACAGCAACTCCTACAATGAGCAGTTCTTC
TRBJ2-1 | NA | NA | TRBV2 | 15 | CATTRRGSGYNEQFF | TGTGCCACCACCCGACGGGGGAGCGGATACAATGAGCAGTTCTTC
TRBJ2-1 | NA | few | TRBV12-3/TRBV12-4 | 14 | CASSYGRAYNEQFF | TGTGCCAGCAGTTATGGACGCGCCTACAATGAGCAGTTCTTC
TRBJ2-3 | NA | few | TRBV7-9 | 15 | CASSRRRVEADTQYF | TGTGCCAGCAGCCGACGCCGGGTGGAGGCAGATACGCAGTATTTT
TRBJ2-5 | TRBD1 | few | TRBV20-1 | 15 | CSARFGQDGGETQYF | TGCAGTGCTAGATTCGGACAGGACGGCGGAGAGACCCAGTACTTC
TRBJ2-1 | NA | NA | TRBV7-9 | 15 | CASSLGTRFYNEQFF | TGTGCCAGCAGCTTAGGGACCCGGTTCTACAATGAGCAGTTCTTC
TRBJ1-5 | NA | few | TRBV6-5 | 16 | CASSPSRRPTDQPQHF | TGTGCCAGCAGTCCCTCTCGACGGCCCACCGATCAGCCCCAGCATTTT
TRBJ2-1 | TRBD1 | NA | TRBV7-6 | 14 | CASSPVTGRAEQFF | TGTGCCAGCAGCCCCGTGACAGGGCGGGCTGAGCAGTTCTTC
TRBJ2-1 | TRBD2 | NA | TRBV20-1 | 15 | CSPHMGGGSYNEQFF | TGCAGTCCCCATATGGGGGGGGGATCCTACAATGAGCAGTTCTTC
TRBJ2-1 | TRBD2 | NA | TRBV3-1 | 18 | CASSQVSGGGDSYNEQFF | TGTGCCAGCAGCCAAGTGTCTGGCGGGGGAGACTCCTACAATGAGCAGTTCTTC
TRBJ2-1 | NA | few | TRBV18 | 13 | CASSPSDANEQFF | TGTGCCAGCTCACCCTCGGACGCTAATGAGCAGTTCTTC
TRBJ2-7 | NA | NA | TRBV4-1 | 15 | CASSHAGQLSYEQYF | TGCGCCAGCAGCCACGCGGGACAACTTTCCTACGAGCAGTACTTC
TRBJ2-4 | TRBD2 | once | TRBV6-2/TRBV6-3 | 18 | CASSYSFSGSDAKNIQYF | TGTGCCAGCAGTTACTCCTTTAGCGGGAGCGACGCCAAAAACATTCAGTACTTC
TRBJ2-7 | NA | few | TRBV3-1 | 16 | CASSQDHRSYSYEQYF | TGTGCCAGCAGCCAGGACCACAGGAGTTATTCCTACGAGCAGTACTTC
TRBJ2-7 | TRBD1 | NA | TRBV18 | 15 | CASSPNGQGPYEQYF | TGTGCCAGCTCACCCAATGGACAGGGACCCTACGAGCAGTACTTC
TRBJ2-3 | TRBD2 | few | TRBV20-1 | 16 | CSARPLAGGSTDTQYF | TGCAGTGCTAGGCCTCTAGCGGGGGGAAGCACAGATACGCAGTATTTT
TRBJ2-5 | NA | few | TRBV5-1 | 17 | CASSQAIQSGTKETQYF | TGCGCCAGCAGCCAAGCGATACAATCCGGGACAAAAGAGACCCAGTACTTC
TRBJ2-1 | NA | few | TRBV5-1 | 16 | CASSSRRKTENNEQFF | TGCGCCAGCAGCTCACGGAGAAAGACAGAAAACAATGAGCAGTTCTTC
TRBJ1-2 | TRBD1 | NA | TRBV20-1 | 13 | CSARWDRDYGYTF | TGCAGTGCTAGATGGGACAGGGACTATGGCTACACCTTC
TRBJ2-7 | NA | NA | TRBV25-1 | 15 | CASSELQGLAGEQYF | TGTGCCAGCAGTGAATTGCAGGGTTTAGCAGGGGAGCAGTACTTC
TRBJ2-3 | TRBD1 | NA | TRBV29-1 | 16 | CSVRKQGARFPDTQYF | TGCAGCGTCCGAAAACAGGGGGCGAGGTTCCCAGATACGCAGTATTTT
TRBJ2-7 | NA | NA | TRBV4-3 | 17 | CASSQVSRLRESYEQYF | TGCGCCAGCAGCCAAGTCAGCCGACTACGCGAATCCTACGAGCAGTACTTC
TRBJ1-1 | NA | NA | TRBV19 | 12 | CASSMGRTEAFF | TGTGCCAGTAGCATGGGCAGGACTGAAGCTTTCTTT
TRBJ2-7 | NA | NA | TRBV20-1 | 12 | CSARDWGNEQYF | TGCAGTGCTAGAGATTGGGGAAACGAGCAGTACTTC
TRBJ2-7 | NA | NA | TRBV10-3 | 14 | CAISESFGTRGQYF | TGTGCCATCAGTGAGTCTTTCGGGACGCGGGGGCAGTACTTC
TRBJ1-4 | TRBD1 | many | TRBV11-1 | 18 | CASSLAIHRGEDNEKLFF | TGTGCCAGCAGCTTAGCGATCCACAGGGGAGAAGATAATGAAAAACTGTTTTTT
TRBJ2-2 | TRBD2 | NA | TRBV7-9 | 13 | CASSGPGGGELFF | TGTGCCAGCAGCGGACCGGGGGGTGGGGAGCTGTTTTTT
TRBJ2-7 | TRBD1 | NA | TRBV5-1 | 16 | CASSLGTGASLGEQYF | TGCGCCAGCAGCTTGGGGACAGGGGCCTCCCTCGGGGAGCAGTACTTC
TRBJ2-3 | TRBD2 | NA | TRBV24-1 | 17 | CATSDLGLAGSTDTQYF | TGTGCCACCAGTGACCTGGGACTAGCGGGGAGCACAGATACGCAGTATTTT
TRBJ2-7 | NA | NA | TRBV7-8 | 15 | CASSLAVEGSYEQYF | TGTGCCAGCAGCTTAGCGGTAGAGGGTTCCTACGAGCAGTACTTC
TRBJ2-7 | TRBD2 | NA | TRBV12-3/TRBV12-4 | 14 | CASRPGGGRKTEYF | TGTGCCAGCCGCCCCGGCGGGGGGCGCAAGACAGAGTACTTC
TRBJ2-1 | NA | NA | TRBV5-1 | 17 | CASSSGLGTSSYNEQFF | TGCGCCAGCAGCTCTGGCCTGGGCACGAGCTCCTACAATGAGCAGTTCTTC
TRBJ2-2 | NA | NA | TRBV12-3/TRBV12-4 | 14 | CASSLGGLGGELFF | TGTGCCAGCAGTTTAGGAGGGCTGGGCGGGGAGCTGTTTTTT
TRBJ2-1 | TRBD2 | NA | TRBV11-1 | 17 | CASSQIQGLARRNKQFF | TGTGCCAGCAGCCAGATCCAGGGACTAGCGCGACGTAATAAGCAGTTCTTC
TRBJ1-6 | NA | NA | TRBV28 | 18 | CASSLRSGTPRGNSPLHF | TGTGCCAGCAGTTTAAGATCTGGCACTCCTCGAGGTAATTCACCCCTCCACTTT
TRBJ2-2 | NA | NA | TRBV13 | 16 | CASSLMRVLNTGELFF | TGTGCCAGCAGCTTAATGCGGGTCCTCAACACCGGGGAGCTGTTTTTT
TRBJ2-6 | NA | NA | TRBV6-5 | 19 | CASRLRRGAFTSGANVLTF | TGTGCCAGCAGATTACGTAGGGGGGCCTTTACCTCTGGGGCCAACGTCCTGACTTTC
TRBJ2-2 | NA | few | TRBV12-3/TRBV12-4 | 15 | CASSLLTVNTGELFF | TGTGCCAGCAGTTTATTAACAGTTAACACCGGGGAGCTGTTTTTT
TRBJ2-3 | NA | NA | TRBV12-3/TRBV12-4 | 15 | CASTLRAGFQDTQYF | TGTGCCAGCACCCTCCGAGCAGGCTTTCAAGATACGCAGTATTTT
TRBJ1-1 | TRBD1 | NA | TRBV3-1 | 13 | CASSPAGQAEAFF | TGTGCCAGCAGCCCAGCGGGACAGGCTGAAGCTTTCTTT
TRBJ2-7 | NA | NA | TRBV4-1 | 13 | CASGQGLGYEQYF | TGCGCCAGCGGTCAGGGGTTAGGGTACGAGCAGTACTTC
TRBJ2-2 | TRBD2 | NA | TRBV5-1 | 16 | CASSPRLAVYTGELFF | TGCGCCAGCAGCCCCCGACTAGCGGTATACACCGGGGAGCTGTTTTTT
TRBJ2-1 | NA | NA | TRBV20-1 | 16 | CSARDVKQSPYNEQFF | TGCAGTGCTAGAGATGTGAAGCAGTCCCCTTACAATGAGCAGTTCTTC
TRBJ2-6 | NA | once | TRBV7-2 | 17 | CASSLVMGSSGANVLTF | TGTGCCAGCAGCTTAGTAATGGGGAGCTCTGGGGCCAACGTCCTGACTTTC
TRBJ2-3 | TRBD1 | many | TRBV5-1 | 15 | CASSSWTGNTDTQYF | TGCGCCAGCAGCTCCTGGACAGGGAACACAGATACGCAGTATTTT
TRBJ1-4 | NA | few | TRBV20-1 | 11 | CSAPTNEKLFF | TGCAGTGCCCCAACTAATGAAAAACTGTTTTTT
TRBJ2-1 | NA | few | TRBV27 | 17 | CASRMGSAGNSYNEQFF | TGTGCCAGCAGAATGGGTTCTGCGGGCAACTCCTACAATGAGCAGTTCTTC
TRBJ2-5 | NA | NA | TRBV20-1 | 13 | CSARDQGVETQYF | TGCAGTGCTAGAGATCAAGGGGTAGAGACCCAGTACTTC
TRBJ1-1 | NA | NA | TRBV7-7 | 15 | CASSALPVGNTEAFF | TGTGCCAGCAGCGCCTTGCCCGTCGGGAACACTGAAGCTTTCTTT
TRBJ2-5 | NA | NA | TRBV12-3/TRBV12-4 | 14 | CASSLWGRKETQYF | TGTGCCAGCAGTTTATGGGGACGGAAAGAGACCCAGTACTTC
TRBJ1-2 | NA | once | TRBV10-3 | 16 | CAIRGEGGGNLSGYTF | TGTGCCATCAGGGGAGAGGGGGGCGGGAATCTCTCTGGCTACACCTTC
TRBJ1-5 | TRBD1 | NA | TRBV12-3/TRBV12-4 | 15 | CASSFGQGANQPQHF | TGTGCCAGCAGTTTTGGACAGGGGGCGAATCAGCCCCAGCATTTT
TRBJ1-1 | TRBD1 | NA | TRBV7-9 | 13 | CASNLQGRTEALF | TGTGCCAGCAACCTACAGGGGAGAACTGAAGCTCTCTTT
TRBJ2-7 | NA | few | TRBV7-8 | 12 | CASSPLPYEQYF | TGTGCCAGCAGCCCATTGCCCTACGAGCAGTACTTC
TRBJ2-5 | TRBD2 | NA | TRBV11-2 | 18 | CASSLEGLATRLGETQYF | TGTGCCAGCAGCTTAGAGGGACTAGCGACCCGTCTAGGGGAGACCCAGTACTTC
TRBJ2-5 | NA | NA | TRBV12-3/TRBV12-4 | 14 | CASSLGRHAETQYF | TGTGCCAGCAGTTTAGGAAGGCACGCGGAGACCCAGTACTTC
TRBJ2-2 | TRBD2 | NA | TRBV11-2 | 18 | CASTASGTSGRNTGELFF | TGTGCCAGCACCGCCTCCGGGACTAGCGGGAGAAACACCGGGGAGCTGTTTTTT
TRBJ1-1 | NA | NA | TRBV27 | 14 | CASSLPGSRTEAFF | TGTGCCAGCAGTTTACCGGGAAGTAGAACTGAAGCTTTCTTT
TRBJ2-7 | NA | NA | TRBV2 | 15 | CASSEIKTGAYEQYF | TGTGCCAGCAGTGAGATAAAGACGGGAGCCTACGAGCAGTACTTC